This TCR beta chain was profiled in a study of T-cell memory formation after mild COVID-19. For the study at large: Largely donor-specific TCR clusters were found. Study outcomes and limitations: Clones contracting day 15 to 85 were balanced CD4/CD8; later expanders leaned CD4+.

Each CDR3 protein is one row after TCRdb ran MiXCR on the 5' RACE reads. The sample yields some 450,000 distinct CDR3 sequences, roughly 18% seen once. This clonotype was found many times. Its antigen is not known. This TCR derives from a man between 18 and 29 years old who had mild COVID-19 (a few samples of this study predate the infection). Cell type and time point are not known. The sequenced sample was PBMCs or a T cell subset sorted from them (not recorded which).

CDR3 nucleotides: TGTGCCAGCAGCCTGACAGGGGGCACTGGAAACACCATATATTTT. This gives the protein CASSLTGGTGNTIYF. The chain links TRBV7-9 to TRBJ1-3; TRBD1 matches 10 bases. Germline V gives CDR1 SEHNR, CDR2 FQNEAQ (reference sequence). CDR3 length: 15 residues. V was pared by 5 bases and J by 2 bases, with 3 bases of the junction left unmatched.